This TCR beta chain derives from a study of cytomegalovirus exposure and HLA in healthy donors. Study at large: The Caucasian-associated ancestry cluster held roughly 80% of 398 genotyped donors.

Trimming removed 4 bases from V and 2 bases from J, with 6 bases in between. The germline V gene has CDR1 LNHDA and CDR2 SQIVND (reference sequence). CDR3 size: 13 residues. Study results and limitations: A missense variant in DCLRE1C was later tied to TCR beta V- and J-gene trimming.

With regard to this clone: What it binds is unknown.

The PCR had 60 Vbeta and 13 Jbeta primers. Only in-frame clones appear in the TCRdb table, and some are missing; sequencing was by immunoSEQ multiplex PCR. This table holds roughly 75,000 clones, roughly 84% found once. The V and J genes are TRBV19 and TRBJ1-5, with a possible D match to TRBD1 (5 bases). This receptor was identified in a man between 65 and 79 years old in good health and CMV-seropositive. The sample was PBMCs. The CDR3 sequence is CASSKQGNQPQHF. In DNA form, the CDR3 reads TGTGCCAGTAGTAAACAGGGCAATCAGCCCCAGCATTTT.